One sample yielded the 2 T cell receptor beta chains listed below, sequenced in a study of early stage breast cancer tumors. Only in-frame clones appear in the TCRdb table, and some are missing; sequencing was by immunoSEQ multiplex PCR. The sample includes approximately 10,000 clones, around 69% seen only once; the top ten take approximately 20%. Sequencing was performed on breast tumor tissue. The receptors originated from a person in their 40s with breast cancer.

Only a few counts were recorded for this clone. The chain carries TRBV4-2 and TRBJ2-7, with a weak D call TRBD2 (5 bases). V lost 0 bases to trimming and J lost 0 bases, with 9 bases between them. Germline V gene sequence: CDR1 LGHNA, CDR2 YNFKEQ. The CDR3 consists of 15 residues. The CDR3 DNA is TGTGCCAGCAGCCAAGATCAAGGGAGCTCCTACGAGCAGTACTTC. This codes for CASSQDQGSSYEQYF.

This clone was picked up a small number of times. The chain couples TRBV27 to TRBJ2-1; the D is unclear. CDR3 length: 20 amino acids. The V gene's germline CDR1 is MNHEY and CDR2 SMNVEV (reference sequence). V lost 6 bases and J lost 0, with 27 bases in between. This CDR3 reads CASRTQFWAGSAASYNEQFF. The CDR3 DNA is TGTGCCAGCAGAACACAGTTCTGGGCCGGAAGTGCGGCCTCCTACAATGAGCAGTTCTTC.